This TCR beta chain was sequenced during a study of shared T cell receptors in the human thymus. This CDR3 region has 12 residues. V lost 6 bases, J lost 1 base, and 6 bases lay in between. CDR1 MDHEN and CDR2 SYDVKM come from the germline V gene. The protocol was immunoSEQ multiplex PCR, while the TCRdb copy is restricted to in-frame clones and leaves out a portion. The sample yields about 730,000 clones, 70% to 90% seen once. This sample also appeared in a second study, on human thymus T cells. That paper adds: Corrective cardiac operations yielded the resected thymus tissue. Seemingly biased V and J gene usage marked thymic and blood repertoires.

Input material: thymocytes. The sequence derives from a girl less than two years old with a congenital heart defect. This chain connects TRBV28 to TRBJ1-1, with no clear D. The CDR3 loop is CASSPRNTEAFF. The CDR3, as DNA: TGTGCCAGCAGCCCCCGGAACACTGAAGCTTTCTTT.